A selection of T cell receptor beta chains follows, all from one sample in a study of lymphopenia after photon versus proton radiotherapy. Produced via immunoSEQ multiplex PCR; TCRdb's table is partial and in-frame only. The repertoire holds 25,000 to 35,000 clones, with 90% to 95% as singletons. The sequencing used peripheral blood, collected from a patient treated with photon-based radiotherapy. The source of these receptors is a woman aged 45-65 years with cholangiocarcinoma. CDR3s include the opening cysteine and the closing phenylalanine or tryptophan. Each record gives: D gene, J gene, clone size, V gene, CDR3 length, CDR3 protein, CDR3 DNA. A D gene is named only where the DNA matches it firmly. Not every row has a clone size; where given, it reads once, few, many or a size class.

D: NA; J: TRBJ2-5; size: NA; V: TRBV7-2; length: 14; CDR3: CASSLPGRVETQYF; DNA: TGTGCCAGCAGCTTACCCGGCAGGGTAGAGACCCAGTACTTC
D: NA; J: TRBJ1-2; size: few; V: TRBV2; length: 13; CDR3: CASSEARNYGYTF; DNA: TGTGCCAGCAGTGAAGCGCGTAACTATGGCTACACCTTC
D: NA; J: TRBJ1-3; size: NA; V: TRBV6-6; length: 13; CDR3: CASSYELGNTIYF; DNA: TGTGCCAGCAGTTACGAGCTCGGAAACACCATATATTTT
D: TRBD1; J: TRBJ2-2; size: NA; V: TRBV7-6; length: 16; CDR3: CASTLWTGGNTGELFF; DNA: TGTGCCAGCACCCTTTGGACAGGGGGAAACACCGGGGAGCTGTTTTTT
D: NA; J: TRBJ2-7; size: NA; V: TRBV6-5; length: 16; CDR3: CASSYGVGAGAYEQHF; DNA: NA
D: NA; J: TRBJ1-3; size: NA; V: TRBV4-1; length: 16; CDR3: CASSQGQLSSGNTIYF; DNA: TGCGCCAGCAGCCAGGGACAATTAAGCTCTGGAAACACCATATATTTT
D: NA; J: TRBJ1-5; size: few; V: TRBV12-5; length: 16; CDR3: CASGPSTAYGDQPQHF; DNA: TGTGCTAGTGGACCGTCGACCGCCTACGGGGACCAGCCCCAGCATTTT
D: NA; J: TRBJ1-3; size: NA; V: TRBV9; length: 10; CDR3: CASSGNTIYF; DNA: TGTGCCAGCAGCGGAAACACCATATATTTT
D: NA; J: TRBJ2-2; size: NA; V: TRBV2; length: 15; CDR3: CATSSEGGNTGELFF; DNA: TGTGCCACCAGTTCGGAGGGTGGGAACACCGGGGAGCTGTTTTTT
D: NA; J: TRBJ2-3; size: NA; V: TRBV14; length: 15; CDR3: CASSQATSFRYTQYF; DNA: TGTGCCAGCAGCCAGGCGACTAGTTTTCGGTATACGCAGTATTTT
D: TRBD1; J: TRBJ1-2; size: NA; V: TRBV6-6; length: 13; CDR3: CASRGQSNYGYTF; DNA: TGTGCCAGCAGGGGACAGAGTAACTATGGCTACACCTTC
D: NA; J: TRBJ1-2; size: NA; V: TRBV5-1; length: 14; CDR3: CASSLALPGEGYTF; DNA: TGCGCCAGCAGCTTGGCTCTCCCTGGCGAAGGCTACACCTTC
D: NA; J: TRBJ2-3; size: NA; V: TRBV6-5; length: 15; CDR3: CASSPHSTRTDTQYF; DNA: TGTGCCAGCAGTCCCCACTCTACCCGCACAGATACGCAGTATTTT
D: NA; J: TRBJ1-5; size: NA; V: TRBV5-6; length: 17; CDR3: CASSLGGASKTNQPQHF; DNA: TGTGCCAGCAGCTTGGGGGGTGCATCCAAGACCAATCAGCCCCAGCATTTT
D: NA; J: TRBJ2-3; size: once; V: TRBV6-1; length: 15; CDR3: CASSEAFSSVDTQYF; DNA: TGTGCCAGCAGTGAAGCGTTTTCTAGTGTAGATACGCAGTATTTT
D: TRBD1; J: TRBJ1-2; size: NA; V: TRBV7-9; length: 13; CDR3: CASGEQGNYGYTF; DNA: TGTGCCAGCGGGGAACAGGGGAACTATGGCTACACCTTC
D: NA; J: TRBJ1-6; size: NA; V: TRBV7-9; length: 17; CDR3: CASSLGQGMPYNSPLHF; DNA: TGTGCCAGCAGCTTAGGGCAGGGAATGCCCTATAATTCACCCCTCCACTTT
D: TRBD1; J: TRBJ2-7; size: NA; V: TRBV6-6; length: 16; CDR3: CASSYHGTATAYEQYF; DNA: TGTGCCAGCAGTTACCATGGGACAGCCACGGCCTACGAGCAGTACTTC
D: NA; J: TRBJ1-1; size: NA; V: TRBV5-4; length: 15; CDR3: CASSLAPGEGTKAFF; DNA: TGTGCCAGCAGCTTGGCACCGGGGGAAGGTACTAAAGCTTTCTTT
D: NA; J: TRBJ1-4; size: NA; V: TRBV30; length: 11; CDR3: CAWSVGGELFF; DNA: TGTGCCTGGAGTGTAGGAGGGGAACTGTTTTTT
D: NA; J: TRBJ2-7; size: once; V: TRBV6-5; length: 15; CDR3: CASSRAWGEIYEQYF; DNA: TGTGCCAGCAGCCGGGCTTGGGGAGAGATCTACGAGCAGTACTTC
D: NA; J: TRBJ1-1; size: NA; V: TRBV7-2; length: 14; CDR3: CASSLYRTNTEAFF; DNA: TGTGCCAGCAGCTTATACAGGACGAACACTGAAGCTTTCTTT
D: NA; J: TRBJ2-5; size: NA; V: TRBV5-1; length: 13; CDR3: CASSLSGVETQYF; DNA: TGCGCCAGCAGCTTGTCCGGGGTTGAGACCCAGTACTTC
D: NA; J: TRBJ1-4; size: few; V: TRBV6-6; length: 15; CDR3: CASSTYSLFGEKLFF; DNA: TGTGCCAGCAGCACATATTCGCTCTTCGGCGAAAAACTGTTTTTT
D: NA; J: TRBJ1-2; size: NA; V: TRBV2; length: 13; CDR3: CASSERTAYGYTF; DNA: TGTGCCAGCAGTGAGAGGACGGCCTATGGCTACACCTTC
D: NA; J: TRBJ1-4; size: NA; V: TRBV7-9; length: 14; CDR3: CASSLTGSNEKLFF; DNA: TGTGCCAGCAGCTTAACAGGGTCAAATGAAAAACTGTTTTTT
D: TRBD2; J: TRBJ2-7; size: NA; V: TRBV19; length: 17; CDR3: CASSIFGTSGFSYEQYF; DNA: TGTGCCAGTAGTATATTCGGGACTAGCGGGTTCTCCTACGAGCAGTACTTC
D: NA; J: TRBJ1-2; size: NA; V: TRBV7-9; length: 18; CDR3: CASSLSDWTPRRIYGYTF; DNA: TGTGCCAGCAGCTTAAGCGATTGGACACCAAGGAGGATCTATGGCTACACCTTC
D: TRBD1; J: TRBJ1-5; size: NA; V: TRBV7-2; length: 14; CDR3: CASSQDRGSQPQHF; DNA: TGTGCCAGCAGCCAGGACAGGGGCTCTCAGCCCCAGCATTTT
D: NA; J: TRBJ1-4; size: NA; V: TRBV6-5; length: 14; CDR3: CASSSFGGHEKLFF; DNA: TGTGCCAGCAGCTCGTTCGGGGGTCATGAAAAACTGTTTTTT
D: NA; J: TRBJ1-2; size: NA; V: TRBV7-9; length: 14; CDR3: CASSPRGTRYGYTF; DNA: TGTGCCAGCAGCCCCCGGGGGACCCGTTATGGCTACACCTTC
D: TRBD1; J: TRBJ2-7; size: NA; V: TRBV18; length: 14; CDR3: CASSPDRGDHEQYF; DNA: TGTGCCAGCTCACCTGACAGGGGGGACCACGAGCAGTACTTC
D: TRBD1; J: TRBJ1-1; size: NA; V: TRBV19; length: 16; CDR3: CASSIGQGAMNTEAFF; DNA: TGTGCCAGTAGTATAGGCCAGGGGGCCATGAACACTGAAGCTTTCTTT
D: NA; J: TRBJ1-1; size: NA; V: TRBV5-5; length: 16; CDR3: CASSSQAISEATEAFF; DNA: TGTGCCAGCAGCTCACAGGCAATTTCAGAGGCTACTGAAGCTTTCTTT
D: TRBD1; J: TRBJ1-1; size: NA; V: TRBV11-2; length: 15; CDR3: CASSEDRGTDTEAFF; DNA: TGTGCCAGCAGCGAGGACAGGGGGACGGACACTGAAGCTTTCTTT
D: NA; J: TRBJ2-5; size: NA; V: TRBV6-1; length: 15; CDR3: CASRQIRVIQETQYF; DNA: TGTGCCAGCAGGCAGATCAGGGTAATCCAAGAGACCCAGTACTTC
D: TRBD1; J: TRBJ1-2; size: NA; V: TRBV5-8; length: 14; CDR3: CASSLRDRVHGYTF; DNA: TGTGCCAGCAGCTTGCGGGACAGGGTTCATGGCTACACCTTC
D: NA; J: TRBJ2-5; size: NA; V: TRBV4-3; length: 15; CDR3: CASSQNLGGQETQYF; DNA: TGCGCCAGCAGCCAGAACCTAGGAGGACAAGAGACCCAGTACTTC
D: NA; J: TRBJ1-6; size: NA; V: TRBV27; length: 14; CDR3: CASAGPAHNSPLHF; DNA: TGTGCCAGCGCCGGCCCAGCTCATAATTCACCCCTCCACTTT
D: NA; J: TRBJ1-1; size: NA; V: TRBV30; length: 12; CDR3: CAWGGRGDDAFF; DNA: TGTGCCTGGGGAGGTAGGGGGGATGACGCTTTCTTT
D: NA; J: TRBJ2-1; size: NA; V: TRBV27; length: 15; CDR3: CASSDYAPPYNEQFF; DNA: TGTGCCAGCAGTGACTATGCTCCCCCTTACAATGAGCAGTTCTTC
D: TRBD2; J: TRBJ2-1; size: NA; V: TRBV5-4; length: 13; CDR3: CASSIAGGGEQFF; DNA: TGTGCCAGCAGCATAGCTGGGGGGGGTGAGCAGTTCTTC
D: NA; J: TRBJ1-2; size: NA; V: TRBV7-2; length: 17; CDR3: CASSPRRGRYPDYGYTF; DNA: TGTGCCAGCAGCCCTCGGAGGGGTCGGTATCCGGACTATGGCTACACCTTC
D: NA; J: TRBJ2-1; size: once; V: TRBV9; length: 13; CDR3: CASSVGTANEQFF; DNA: TGTGCCAGCAGCGTAGGGACAGCCAATGAGCAGTTCTTC
D: NA; J: TRBJ1-6; size: NA; V: TRBV5-4; length: 17; CDR3: CASSLGGGGSYNSPLHF; DNA: TGTGCCAGCAGCTTGGGGGGAGGAGGTTCCTATAATTCACCCCTCCACTTT
D: NA; J: TRBJ2-7; size: few; V: TRBV7-9; length: 16; CDR3: CASSLFSRAGDYEQYF; DNA: TGTGCCAGCAGCTTATTTAGTAGGGCAGGCGACTACGAGCAGTACTTC
D: NA; J: TRBJ1-1; size: NA; V: TRBV4-3; length: 14; CDR3: CASSQTRGNTEAFF; DNA: TGCGCCAGCAGCCAGACTCGGGGGAACACTGAAGCTTTCTTT
D: NA; J: TRBJ1-2; size: NA; V: TRBV4-3; length: 14; CDR3: CASSQVGGNYGYTF; DNA: TGCGCCAGCAGCCAAGTGGGGGGGAACTATGGCTACACCTTC
D: TRBD1; J: TRBJ1-2; size: NA; V: TRBV27; length: 14; CDR3: CASSQSGTGAGYTF; DNA: TGTGCCAGCAGTCAGTCCGGGACAGGGGCGGGCTACACCTTC